This TCR beta chain originates from a study of OX40 agonist ivuxolimab in advanced cancers. Assay: immunoSEQ multiplex PCR; the TCRdb copy retains only in-frame clones and omits some. In the table there are some 74,000 clones, roughly 82% of which are singletons. Trimming took off 6 bases at V and 4 bases at J, with 10 bases between the two ends. From germline, CDR1 is SQVTM and CDR2 ANQGSEA. The CDR3 covers 11 residues. The sample holds a few counts of this clone. This receptor was taken from an adult with an advanced solid tumor such as melanoma, head and neck, liver or kidney cancer. The rearrangement joins TRBV29-1 to TRBJ2-7, with a weak D call TRBD1 (6 bases). This material consisted of CD4+ or CD8+ T cells sorted from blood, taken in a trial of the OX40 agonist ivuxolimab. The CDR3 nucleotides are TGCAGCGTAAACCAGGGGTACGAGCAGTACTTC. This sequence encodes CSVNQGYEQYF.